A selection of T cell receptor beta chains follows, all from one sample in a study of T cell responses to AZD1222 COVID-19 vaccine. Generated by immunoSEQ multiplex PCR, the TCRdb table keeps only in-frame clones and is missing some. The table has 100,000 to 150,000 clones, about 85% seen once. The sequences come from peripheral blood, collected on day 0 of AZD1222 vaccination. The receptors stem from an adult in good health. The CDR3 runs from the conserved cysteine through the conserved F or W. Each record gives: V gene, clone size, D gene, J gene, CDR3 DNA, CDR3 protein. D genes are given only for firm matches. Rows give clone size only sometimes, using once, few, many, or a class for an expanded clone.

V gene: TRBV3-1/TRBV3-2
clone size: NA
D gene: NA
J gene: TRBJ1-2
CDR3 DNA: TGTGCCAGCAGCCAAGATCAATGGAGCCACGGCTACACCTTC
CDR3 protein: CASSQDQWSHGYTF

V gene: TRBV2
clone size: NA
D gene: NA
J gene: TRBJ1-6
CDR3 DNA: TGTGCCAGCAGTGCCGGGACCCTCGGGTCACCCCTCCACTTT
CDR3 protein: CASSAGTLGSPLHF

V gene: TRBV15
clone size: few
D gene: TRBD2
J gene: TRBJ2-7
CDR3 DNA: TGTGCCACCAGCAGAGAGTATGGGGGAGGGCCCGATGAGCAGTACTTC
CDR3 protein: CATSREYGGGPDEQYF

V gene: TRBV6-5
clone size: NA
D gene: TRBD2
J gene: TRBJ2-1
CDR3 DNA: TGTGCCAGCAGAGCTACTAGCGGGAGGGCCGGAGAGCAGTTCTTC
CDR3 protein: CASRATSGRAGEQFF

V gene: TRBV18
clone size: once
D gene: NA
J gene: TRBJ2-7
CDR3 DNA: TGTGCCAGCTCCGTTCGGGATCCCCTGTACGAGCAGTACTTC
CDR3 protein: CASSVRDPLYEQYF

V gene: TRBV25-1
clone size: NA
D gene: NA
J gene: TRBJ1-6
CDR3 DNA: TGTGCCAGCAGTGCCTGGACAGCTGAGAGTTCACCCCTCCACTTT
CDR3 protein: CASSAWTAESSPLHF

V gene: TRBV11-2
clone size: NA
D gene: NA
J gene: TRBJ2-3
CDR3 DNA: TGTGCCAGCAGCAACATAGCGGGCACAGATACGCAGTATTTT
CDR3 protein: CASSNIAGTDTQYF

V gene: TRBV28
clone size: NA
D gene: TRBD1
J gene: TRBJ1-2
CDR3 DNA: TGTGCCAGCAGTTTGGGGACAGGAGTCTATGGCTACACCTTC
CDR3 protein: CASSLGTGVYGYTF

V gene: TRBV7-2
clone size: NA
D gene: NA
J gene: TRBJ1-4
CDR3 DNA: TGTGCCAGCAGCAAAGAGGCAGGCTCAACTAATGAAAAACTGTTTTTT
CDR3 protein: CASSKEAGSTNEKLFF

V gene: TRBV28
clone size: NA
D gene: NA
J gene: TRBJ2-3
CDR3 DNA: TGTGCCAGCAGTTTACCCGGAGGAAGCTGGAGCACAGATACGCAGTATTTT
CDR3 protein: CASSLPGGSWSTDTQYF

V gene: TRBV6-1
clone size: NA
D gene: NA
J gene: TRBJ1-2
CDR3 DNA: TGTGCCAGCAGGGAAGGATACTCTGGCTACACCTTC
CDR3 protein: CASREGYSGYTF

V gene: TRBV2
clone size: NA
D gene: NA
J gene: TRBJ2-7
CDR3 DNA: TGTGCCACCTTAGACAGAGCCTACGAGCAGTACTTC
CDR3 protein: CATLDRAYEQYF

V gene: TRBV15
clone size: NA
D gene: NA
J gene: TRBJ2-7
CDR3 DNA: TGTGCCACCAGCAGAGCAGGGTTTGAGCAGTACTTC
CDR3 protein: CATSRAGFEQYF

V gene: TRBV7-9
clone size: NA
D gene: NA
J gene: TRBJ2-2
CDR3 DNA: TGTGCTGAGTCCACGGACTCAAGCGAATCAACCGGGGAGCTGTTTTTT
CDR3 protein: CAESTDSSESTGELFF

V gene: TRBV28
clone size: NA
D gene: NA
J gene: TRBJ1-6
CDR3 DNA: TGTGCCAGCAGTTTGACGGGTGAAGCTAATTCACCCCTCCACTTT
CDR3 protein: CASSLTGEANSPLHF

V gene: TRBV5-1
clone size: NA
D gene: TRBD1
J gene: TRBJ1-1
CDR3 DNA: TGCGCCAGCAGCTTGGCGGGACAGGGGGCACTTACTGAAGCTTTCTTT
CDR3 protein: CASSLAGQGALTEAFF